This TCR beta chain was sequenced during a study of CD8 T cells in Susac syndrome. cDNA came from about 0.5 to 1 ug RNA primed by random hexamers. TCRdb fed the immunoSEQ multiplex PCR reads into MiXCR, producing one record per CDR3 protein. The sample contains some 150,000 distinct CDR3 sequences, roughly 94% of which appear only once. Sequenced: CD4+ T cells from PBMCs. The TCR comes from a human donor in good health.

The CDR3 region is CASSLDRDTGELFF. The DNA of the CDR3 is TGTGCCAGCAGCTTGGACAGGGACACCGGGGAGCTGTTTTTT. The chain couples TRBV5-4 to TRBJ2-2; maybe TRBD1 (6 bases). This CDR3 comprises 14 residues. Looked up from germline, CDR1 is SGHNT and CDR2 is YYREEE (reference sequence). Trimming took 0 bases from V and 3 from J, leaving 6 bases between them.